One sample yielded the 29 T cell receptor beta chains listed below, sequenced in a study of regulatory T cells in long-lasting Graves disease. Arm-PCR with iRepertoire HTBI primers amplified the CDR3 regions for these TCR beta libraries. TCRdb re-analysed the multiplex PCR reads in MiXCR, keeping a single row per CDR3 protein. Among approximately 310,000 distinct CDR3 sequences listed, more than 15% were seen once. Time point described: newly diagnosed GD, antithyroid drugs for less than 3 months. PBMCs provided the RNA from which the TCR library was made. The sequenced sample was peripheral blood mononuclear cells (PBMCs), obtained at new diagnosis, from a patient treated with antithyroid drugs. Receptors originate from a female donor with Graves disease.

In this sample, this clonotype turned up many times. The chain employs TRBV15 and TRBJ2-7; 9 bases are shared with TRBD2. After removal of 5 bases from V and 1 base from J, the junction contained 6 bases not matched to a gene. The CDR3 sequence is 15 residues long. In germline, CDR1 is LNHNV, CDR2 YYDKDF (reference sequence). The CDR3 DNA sequence: TGTGCCACCAGCGGCCCTAGCGGGGCTTCCTACGAGCAGTACTTC. Residues: CATSGPSGASYEQYF.

This clonotype was recorded at least ten times. The chain combines TRBV7-9 with TRBJ2-5; D is ambiguous. The germline CDR1 and CDR2 sequences are SEHNR and FQNEAQ (reference sequence). The V end was cut by 10 bases, the J end by 5 bases, with 23 bases between. The CDR3 contains 15 residues. Here the CDR3 DNA reads TGTGCCACTTGCAACACGGACCCTCCAAGGGAGACCCAGTACTTC. Translation: CATCNTDPPRETQYF.

At least ten counts were recorded for this clonotype. The chain carries TRBV12-3 or TRBV12-4 and TRBJ2-3; 16 bases are shared with TRBD2. The CDR3 sequence is 16 residues long. J gave up 8 bases and V 2 bases, and 4 bases lay outside the gene matches. The CDR3 DNA is TGTGCCAGCAGTTTATCAGGGACTAGCGGGAGGGCTACGCAGTATTTT. This translates into CASSLSGTSGRATQYF.

The chain joins TRBV28 to TRBJ1-2, with 7 bases matching TRBD1. The germline CDR1 and CDR2 sequences are MDHEN and SYDVKM. The CDR3 has 15 amino acids. V gave up 5 bases and J gave up 7 bases; unmatched junction bases: 13. The CDR3 DNA is TGTGCCAGCAGTCTGGGAACGACCTGGACAGGTGGCTACACCTTC. It encodes CASSLGTTWTGGYTF.

V and J are TRBV6-1 and TRBJ2-1; 7 nucleotides align to TRBD2. Trimming took 7 bases from V and 4 from J; bases not matched to a gene: 4. The CDR3 sequence is 13 residues long. The germline V gene encodes CDR1 MNHNS and CDR2 SASEGT. CDR3 protein: CASTNSGYNEQFF. CDR3 nucleotide sequence: TGTGCCAGCACCAATAGCGGGTACAATGAGCAGTTCTTC.

V gene TRBV27 combines with J gene TRBJ2-7, with a weak D call TRBD1 (7 bases). Trimming took 6 bases from V and 5 from J, leaving 20 bases between them. The CDR3 contains 15 residues. Looked up from germline, CDR1 is MNHEY and CDR2 is SMNVEV (reference sequence). The CDR3 DNA reads TGTGCCAGCAGACGGGCCAGGGGGGCGCAGAACGAGCAGTACTTC. Translated, it gives CASRRARGAQNEQYF.

This clonotype was recorded at least ten times. The chain is built from TRBV20-1 and TRBJ1-3; D possibly corresponds to TRBD1 (5 bases). Trimming removed 3 bases at V and 4 bases at J, with 10 bases between. The CDR3 has 13 amino acids. The V gene's germline CDR1 is DFQATT and CDR2 SNEGSKA (reference sequence). CDR3 amino acids: CSASEGSGNTIYF. DNA of the CDR3: TGCAGTGCTAGTGAGGGGTCAGGAAACACCATATATTTT.

This clonotype was recorded at least ten times. V is TRBV18 and J is TRBJ2-3; a possible D gene is TRBD1 (6 bases). V dropped 0 bases and J dropped 3 bases, with 10 bases sitting between them. CDR3 size: 15 residues. The germline CDR1 and CDR2 sequences are KGHSH and LQKENI. For the CDR3, the DNA is TGTGCCAGCTCACCACCAGCAACAGGGACAGATACGCAGTATTTT. It encodes CASSPPATGTDTQYF.

The sample holds a few counts of this clonotype. V is TRBV14 and J is TRBJ2-5; D gene unclear. CDR3 length equals 13 residues. The V end was cut by 8 bases, the J end by 5 bases, with 15 bases between. Looked up from germline, CDR1 is SGHDN and CDR2 is FVKESK. In nucleotides, the CDR3 is TGTGCCAGCGGGGATAGTAATCCTGAGACCCAGTACTTC. Translation gives CASGDSNPETQYF.

This clonotype has more than one count but fewer than ten. As DNA, the CDR3 is TGTGCCAGCAGGACGACAGGGAGCAATCAGCCCCAGCATTTT. Protein sequence: CASRTTGSNQPQHF. The chain combines TRBV6-1 with TRBJ1-5; TRBD1 matches at 7 bases. V dropped 6 bases and J dropped 1; count of bases not matched to a gene: 3. The germline CDR1 and CDR2 sequences are MNHNS and SASEGT. The CDR3 length is 14 residues.

The chain employs TRBV11-2 and TRBJ2-3; 13 bases are a match to TRBD2. This CDR3 has 16 amino acids. From germline, CDR1 is SGHAT and CDR2 FQNNGV. Trimming at V came to 0 bases and at J to 5 bases, leaving 2 bases not matched to a gene. The CDR3 bases are TGTGCCAGCAGCTTAGATCGACTAGCGGGAGGAGATACGCAGTATTTT. Its protein product is CASSLDRLAGGDTQYF.

This clonotype was counted a few times. The J gene is TRBJ1-6, the V gene TRBV20-1; 8 nucleotides match TRBD1. The CDR3 consists of 14 residues. The V gene end was trimmed by 1 base and the J gene end by 9 bases; junction bases not matched to a gene: 5. Germline values: CDR1 DFQATT, CDR2 SNEGSKA (reference sequence). CDR3 region: CSARATGVGSPLHF. CDR3 DNA sequence: TGCAGTGCTAGAGCGACAGGGGTGGGTTCACCCCTCCACTTT.

The chain recombines TRBV7-2 with TRBJ2-1; 14 nucleotides align to TRBD2. Germline-derived CDR1 and CDR2 are SGHTA and FQGNSA. The CDR3 length is 18 residues. Losses at the gene ends were 6 bases for V and 9 bases for J; bases not matched to a gene: 16. CDR3 bases: TGTGCCAGCAGTTCACGTCCCGGGACTAGCGGGAGTCTTGGTGAGCAGTTCTTC. It yields the protein CASSSRPGTSGSLGEQFF.

The chain recombines TRBV19 with TRBJ1-5; unclear D gene. The V end lost 7 bases, the J end lost 0 bases, and 13 bases lay between the germline ends. Germline V gives CDR1 LNHDA, CDR2 SQIVND (reference sequence). The length of the CDR3 is 15 residues. CDR3 nucleotide sequence: TGTGCCAGTATGTGCGGGGAGGGTAGCAATCAGCCCCAGCATTTT. The encoded protein is CASMCGEGSNQPQHF. The variable domain in full, completed from reference TRBV19 and TRBJ1-5, reads DGGITQSPKYLFRKEGQNVTLSCEQNLNHDAMYWYRQDPGQGLRLIYYSQIVNDFQKGDIAEGYSVSREKKESFPLTVTSAQKNPTAFYLCASMCGEGSNQPQHFGDGTRLSIL.

This clonotype occurred many times. The gene calls are TRBV3-1 and TRBJ1-2; no clear D gene. Between the trimmed V and J ends, which lost 10 bases and 0 bases, there was a span of 9 bases. In germline, CDR1 is LGHDT, CDR2 YNNKEL (reference sequence). The CDR3 contains 12 residues. The CDR3 sequence: CATNEPNYGYTF. In DNA, the CDR3 is TGTGCCACCAATGAACCTAACTATGGCTACACCTTC.

This clonotype turned up a few times. The chain employs TRBV2 and TRBJ2-2; D may be TRBD1 (6 bases). CDR1 and CDR2 from the germline V gene are SNHLY and FYNNEI. With 6 bases removed from V and 4 bases from J, the gap between germline ends came to 18 bases. The CDR3 is made up of 16 amino acids. CDR3 amino acids: CASRNWGQGGTGELFF. Written as DNA, the CDR3 is TGTGCCAGCAGGAACTGGGGGCAGGGCGGCACCGGGGAGCTGTTTTTT.

This clonotype was seen repeatedly, ten times or more. The genes are TRBV12-3 or TRBV12-4 and TRBJ2-5; 7 bases line up with TRBD1. TRBJ2-1 explains the end of the DNA better; the J call may be wrong. The CDR3 contains 15 residues. CDR3 sequence (DNA): TGTGCCAGCAGCCCTGACAGGGCGTCGGTCGATGAGCAGTTCTTC. Translating gives CASSPDRASVDEQFF.

This clonotype was picked up many times. The chain has TRBV27 and TRBJ2-5, with D possibly being TRBD1 or TRBD2 (5 bases each). The CDR3 is 14 residues long. V was cut by 6 bases and J by 4 bases, with 15 bases left in between. Germline V gene data show CDR1 as MNHEY and CDR2 as SMNVEV (reference sequence). CDR3 in DNA: TGTGCCAGCAGGCAAGGGTGGGGGATAGAGACCCAGTACTTC. Its protein product is CASRQGWGIETQYF.

This clonotype was counted many times. The CDR3 is CASGAGAETQYF. CDR3 nucleotides: TGTGCCAGCGGGGCGGGAGCGGAGACCCAGTACTTC. The chain links TRBV6-1 to TRBJ2-5; 7 nucleotides line up with TRBD2. CDR1 is MNHNS, CDR2 SASEGT, per germline. There are 12 residues in the CDR3. V shed 8 bases, J shed 5 bases, and the junction held 5 bases outside the gene matches.

J is TRBJ1-4 and V is TRBV5-8, with D maybe TRBD1 (6 bases). V lost 4 bases, J lost 5 bases, and 15 bases lay in between. Per germline, CDR1 SGHTS and CDR2 YDEGEE. The CDR3 covers 15 residues. The CDR3: CASSPRQDRNEKLFF. CDR3 bases: TGTGCCAGCAGCCCGAGACAGGACCGAAATGAAAAACTGTTTTTT.

Note on this clonotype: A far bigger clonotype differs at one base, so this is likely a read error. The chain is built from TRBV27 and TRBJ2-7; D ambiguous. Germline V gene data show CDR1 as MNHEY and CDR2 as SMNVEV (reference sequence). CDR3 length equals 16 residues. Trimming removed 5 bases at V and 7 bases at J, with 24 bases between. CDR3 DNA sequence: TGTGCCAGCAGTCCCCGGCCCCCACTCAGGCCCAATGAGCAGTACTTC. As protein: CASSPRPPLRPNEQYF.

There are many counts of this clonotype. This rearrangement joins TRBV6-2 or TRBV6-3 to TRBJ1-1; the D gene is possibly TRBD1 (5 bases). CDR3 length: 11 residues. Germline CDR1 reads MNHEY; CDR2 reads SVGEGT. Trimming pared 10 bases from V and 7 bases from J, leaving 13 bases between. The CDR3 region has the DNA TGTGCCACCGTTCAGGGATTTGAAGCTTTCTTT. It yields the protein CATVQGFEAFF.

The sample holds many counts of this clonotype. This chain connects TRBV24-1 to TRBJ2-1, with TRBD1 identical over 7 bases. The CDR3 consists of 14 residues. The V and J ends lost 4 bases and 8 bases, in that order; junction bases with no gene match: 7. From germline, CDR1 is KGHDR and CDR2 SFDVKD. CDR3 in DNA: TGTGCCACCAGTGACCCAGGGGGTGGAGATGAGCAGTTCTTC. It yields the protein CATSDPGGGDEQFF.

This clonotype occurred many times. The chain is built from TRBV12-3 or TRBV12-4 and TRBJ2-7; D remains unclear. The CDR3 is 12 residues long. Trimming stripped 5 bases from V and 3 bases from J, with 8 bases between. CDR3 sequence reads: CASSHYSYEQYF. The CDR3 bases are TGTGCCAGCAGTCACTACAGCTACGAGCAGTACTTC.

This clonotype was detected many times. The V gene is TRBV12-5, the J gene TRBJ1-1; D remains ambiguous. This CDR3 has 13 amino acids. Germline CDR1 LGHNT, CDR2 FRNRAP. V dropped 0 bases and J dropped 5 bases, with 7 bases sitting between them. CDR3 sequence: CASGLVQTTEAFF. For the CDR3, the DNA is TGTGCTAGTGGTTTGGTACAAACGACTGAAGCTTTCTTT.

The chain combines TRBV20-1 with TRBJ1-6; D possibly corresponds to TRBD1 (5 bases). V dropped 0 bases and J dropped 7 bases, with 13 bases sitting between them. The germline gives CDR1 DFQATT, CDR2 SNEGSKA (reference sequence). This CDR3 spans 15 amino acids. The CDR3, as DNA: TGCAGTGCTAGAGATCTTGGTGCAGGGAATTCACCCCTCCACTTT. Amino acids: CSARDLGAGNSPLHF.

This sequence joins TRBV20-1 and TRBJ1-4; D unresolved. V was cut by 0 bases and J by 6 bases, with 17 bases left in between. The CDR3 has 16 residues. Per germline, CDR1 DFQATT and CDR2 SNEGSKA (reference sequence). The CDR3 spells CSARDNGGREYEKLFF. DNA for the CDR3: TGCAGTGCTAGAGATAATGGAGGGAGGGAGTATGAAAAACTGTTTTTT.

Comments on this clonotype: A much larger clone is a single base away; this may be a read error. This chain joins TRBV4-2 and TRBJ2-3; 8 nucleotides agree with TRBD2. This CDR3 is built from 19 residues. Germline lookup yields CDR1 LGHNA and CDR2 YNFKEQ. Trimming took 8 bases from V and 3 from J; bases not matched to a gene: 22. The CDR3 region is CASGGGGYDKRGLTDTQYF. In nucleotides, the CDR3 is TGTGCCAGCGGGGGGGGAGGCTACGATAAGCGGGGGCTGACAGATACGCAGTATTTT.

This chain links TRBV19 with TRBJ1-1, with D possibly being TRBD1 (5 bases). The V end was cut by 3 bases, the J end by 0 bases, with 17 bases between. This CDR3 region has 17 residues. The V gene's germline CDR1 is LNHDA and CDR2 SQIVND (reference sequence). This chain's CDR3 is CASSILAGKGMNTEAFF. DNA of the CDR3: TGTGCCAGTAGTATTTTGGCAGGGAAGGGGATGAACACTGAAGCTTTCTTT. Variable domain in full (rest from reference TRBV19 and TRBJ1-1): DGGITQSPKYLFRKEGQNVTLSCEQNLNHDAMYWYRQDPGQGLRLIYYSQIVNDFQKGDIAEGYSVSREKKESFPLTVTSAQKNPTAFYLCASSILAGKGMNTEAFFGQGTRLTVV.